The rows below give T cell receptor beta chains drawn from one sample of a study of Ad26.COV2.S vaccination and SARS-CoV-2 variants. Clones were read by immunoSEQ multiplex PCR, and TCRdb kept only the in-frame ones, dropping some. The sample has nearly 95,000 clones; 82% are singletons. Sequencing was performed on peripheral blood, taken after recovery from COVID-19. Source of these receptors: a human donor who had recovered from COVID-19. The CDR3 runs from the conserved cysteine through the conserved F or W. Fields, in order: clone size, J gene, D gene, V gene, CDR3 protein, CDR3 DNA. D genes are given only for firm matches. A row's size may be missing; if present it is once, few, many or a size class.

. | TRBJ2-7 | TRBD1 | TRBV6-2/TRBV6-3 | CASSDRDRGSYEQYF | TGTGCCAGCAGCGACCGGGACAGGGGATCCTACGAGCAGTACTTC
. | TRBJ1-1 | . | TRBV18 | CASSLAPATEAFF | TGTGCCAGCTCACTTGCCCCGGCCACTGAAGCTTTCTTT
. | TRBJ1-6 | TRBD1 | TRBV28 | CASRLGTGDSPLHF | TGTGCCAGCAGACTCGGGACAGGGGATTCACCCCTCCACTTT
. | TRBJ2-1 | TRBD1 | TRBV19 | CASRGQGRDNEQFF | TGTGCCAGTAGGGGACAGGGGCGCGACAATGAGCAGTTCTTC
. | TRBJ2-1 | TRBD2 | TRBV6-2/TRBV6-3 | CASSYITSGAKQFF | TGTGCCAGCAGTTACATAACTAGCGGGGCGAAGCAGTTCTTC
. | TRBJ1-3 | . | TRBV28 | CASSLTEVHTIYF | TGTGCCAGCAGTTTGACAGAGGTCCACACCATATATTTT
. | TRBJ2-7 | . | TRBV3-1/TRBV3-2 | CASSQGTVHEQYF | TGTGCCAGCAGCCAGGGGACTGTCCACGAGCAGTACTTC
. | TRBJ2-1 | TRBD2 | TRBV7-2 | CASSSLFGRASYEQFF | TGTGCCAGCAGCTCCCTTTTCGGGAGGGCCTCTTATGAGCAGTTCTTC
. | TRBJ2-1 | TRBD2 | TRBV19 | CASSALAGTSYNEQFF | TGTGCCAGTAGTGCACTAGCGGGGACCTCCTACAATGAGCAGTTCTTC
. | TRBJ1-6 | . | TRBV28 | CASSPPNLEINLHF | TGTGCCAGCAGCCCCCCTAATCTTGAGATAAACCTCCACTTT
once | TRBJ1-5 | . | TRBV27 | CASSSLWNQPQHF | TGTGCCAGCAGCTCTCTTTGGAATCAGCCCCAGCATTTT
. | TRBJ2-7 | . | TRBV6-1 | CASSEDGSPTYEQYF | TGTGCCAGCAGTGAAGACGGCTCCCCAACCTACGAGCAGTACTTC
once | TRBJ2-2 | . | TRBV11-2 | CASSLVYNTGELFF | TGTGCCAGCAGCTTAGTTTATAACACCGGGGAGCTGTTTTTT
few | TRBJ1-2 | TRBD1 | TRBV25-1 | CASGGTGPYGYTF | TGTGCCAGCGGGGGGACAGGGCCCTATGGCTACACCTTC
. | TRBJ2-2 | TRBD2 | TRBV19 | CASSARGRGTGELFF | TGTGCCAGTAGTGCCCGCGGGAGGGGCACCGGGGAGCTGTTTTTT
. | TRBJ1-2 | . | TRBV7-9 | CASSLVRPNYGYTF | TGTGCCAGCAGCTTAGTGCGACCTAACTATGGCTACACCTTC
. | TRBJ1-1 | TRBD1 | TRBV9 | CASSADRGTEAFF | TGTGCCAGCAGCGCAGACAGGGGGACTGAAGCTTTCTTT
. | TRBJ2-7 | . | TRBV29-1 | CSVSIRDRPIYEQYF | TGCAGCGTTTCAATTAGAGATCGGCCAATTTACGAGCAGTACTTC
. | TRBJ1-5 | . | TRBV18 | CASSPNNSNQPQHF | TGTGCCAGCTCACCGAACAATAGCAATCAGCCCCAGCATTTT
once | TRBJ2-2 | TRBD1 | TRBV4-3 | CASSQDFRGRANRGNTGELFF | TGCGCCAGCAGCCAAGATTTCCGGGGTCGAGCCAACAGGGGGAACACCGGGGAGCTGTTTTTT
. | TRBJ2-1 | . | TRBV18 | CASSPLSSDYNEQFF | TGTGCCAGCTCACCACTGAGCAGCGACTACAATGAGCAGTTCTTC
once | TRBJ1-1 | . | TRBV7-2 | CASSLLSVRGNSGTEAFF | TGTGCCAGCAGCTTGTTATCCGTCCGGGGCAATAGCGGGACTGAAGCTTTCTTT
. | TRBJ2-2 | . | TRBV10-3 | CATGQSGELFF | TGTGCCACCGGACAGAGTGGGGAGCTGTTTTTT
. | TRBJ1-6 | . | TRBV14 | CASSPRTVNSPLHF | TGTGCCAGCAGCCCCCGGACGGTTAATTCACCCCTCCACTTT
. | TRBJ2-7 | TRBD1 | TRBV10-3 | CAISSEVLDRVYEQYF | TGTGCCATCAGTTCCGAAGTTTTGGACAGGGTGTACGAGCAGTACTTC
few | TRBJ1-1 | TRBD1 | TRBV11-2 | CASSGQGLVTEAFF | TGTGCCAGCAGTGGACAGGGTTTGGTCACTGAAGCTTTCTTT
. | TRBJ2-5 | . | TRBV18 | CASSLPGSQETQYF | TGTGCCAGCTCACTCCCGGGGTCCCAAGAGACCCAGTACTTC
. | TRBJ2-3 | TRBD2 | TRBV19 | CASSKASGSTDTQYF | TGTGCCAGTAGTAAGGCTAGCGGTAGCACAGATACGCAGTATTTT
. | TRBJ2-1 | . | TRBV29-1 | CSVEPGLKTYNEQFF | TGCAGCGTTGAACCGGGACTTAAGACGTACAATGAGCAGTTCTTC
. | TRBJ2-7 | . | TRBV5-4 | CASSLLHSYEQYF | TGTGCCAGCAGCTTACTACATTCCTACGAGCAGTACTTC
once | TRBJ2-2 | . | TRBV27 | CASSLTAGTPAHTGELFF | TGTGCCAGCAGCCTGACCGCCGGGACTCCTGCTCACACCGGGGAGCTGTTTTTT
. | TRBJ2-7 | . | TRBV6-2/TRBV6-3 | CASSYSFSGGEQYF | TGTGCCAGCAGTTACTCTTTTAGCGGAGGCGAGCAGTACTTC
. | TRBJ1-2 | . | TRBV27 | CASSFYGPEGGYTF | TGTGCCAGCAGTTTCTACGGACCGGAGGGTGGCTACACCTTC
. | TRBJ1-2 | . | TRBV4-1 | CASSQGINYGYTF | TGCGCCAGCAGCCAAGGGATTAACTATGGCTACACCTTC
few | TRBJ1-5 | . | TRBV28 | CASSLGGSNQPQHF | TGTGCCAGCAGTCTGGGGGGTAGCAATCAGCCCCAGCATTTT
. | TRBJ2-7 | . | TRBV9 | CASSVGVLAAAEQYF | TGTGCCAGCAGCGTAGGTGTGCTGGCAGCGGCTGAGCAGTACTTC
. | TRBJ1-5 | . | TRBV15 | CATSREGPRGDQPQHF | TGTGCCACCAGCAGAGAAGGACCGCGGGGGGATCAGCCCCAGCATTTT
. | TRBJ1-2 | . | TRBV25-1 | CASSESGRGLQFNYGYTF | TGTGCCAGCAGTGAATCGGGCAGGGGACTTCAATTTAACTATGGCTACACCTTC
. | TRBJ1-5 | . | TRBV12-3/TRBV12-4 | CASRYDGNQPQHF | TGTGCCAGCCGGTACGACGGCAATCAGCCCCAGCATTTT
. | TRBJ2-3 | . | TRBV27 | CASSRSRTPDTQYF | TGTGCCAGCTCCCGCTCTAGAACCCCAGATACGCAGTATTTT
. | TRBJ2-7 | TRBD1 | TRBV12-5 | CASGLAHGTASYEQYF | TGTGCTAGTGGTTTGGCTCATGGGACAGCTAGCTACGAGCAGTACTTC
. | TRBJ1-2 | TRBD1 | TRBV24-1 | CATDRDRSNYGYTF | TGTGCCACCGACCGGGACAGATCTAACTATGGCTACACCTTC
few | TRBJ2-3 | . | TRBV20-1 | CSDADTQYF | TGCAGTGATGCAGATACGCAGTATTTT
. | TRBJ2-7 | TRBD2 | TRBV3-1/TRBV3-2 | CASSPRTSGSGQYF | TGTGCCAGCAGCCCCCGGACTAGCGGGAGCGGGCAGTACTTC
. | TRBJ2-5 | . | TRBV20-1 | CSASPIALETQYF | TGCAGTGCTAGTCCTATAGCGCTTGAGACCCAGTACTTC
. | TRBJ1-1 | . | TRBV7-8 | CASSWAGQPEAFF | TGTGCCAGCAGCTGGGCAGGGCAGCCTGAAGCTTTCTTT